This T cell receptor (beta chain) appears in the sequencing data of a study of T-cell memory formation after mild COVID-19. Germline values: CDR1 MNHNS, CDR2 SASEGT. V lost 8 bases, J lost 2 bases, and 8 bases stayed unmatched. The CDR3 length is 14 residues. TCRdb re-called the 5' RACE reads with MiXCR, one entry per CDR3 protein. The repertoire holds around 500,000 distinct CDR3 sequences, with about 20% as singletons. This chain links TRBV6-1 with TRBJ2-5; 7 bases line up with TRBD1. The receptor's source is an adult woman who had mild COVID-19 (a few samples of this study predate the infection). Cell type and time point are not known. Sequencing was carried out using PBMCs or a T cell subset sorted from them (not recorded which). The CDR3 protein is CASASGTVQETQYF. The CDR3 DNA reads TGTGCCAGCGCGTCCGGGACAGTACAAGAGACCCAGTACTTC.